What follows is one T cell receptor (beta chain) and its context. Its antigen is not identified. With UMIs, 5'RACE template switching was used to make TCR beta cDNA. With the 5' RACE reads reprocessed, TCRdb shows one record per CDR3 protein and no DNA. This repertoire includes about 450,000 distinct CDR3 sequences. The data belong to a study of T cells expressing NK-cell markers. At the level of the study: Of eight sequenced donors, seven were HCMV-seropositive and one HCMV-seronegative. Study conclusions and caveats: These clonotypes also led the CD3+CD56-NKG2C+ fraction in several donors. Whether the expanded NKG2C+ T cell clones recognized HCMV remained unclear.

CDR3 length: 15 amino acids. Germline CDR1 DFQATT, CDR2 SNEGSKA (reference sequence). This receptor was identified in a woman between 18 and 75 years old in good health. The sample taken for sequencing was blood T cells: a sorted CD56 or NKG2C T cell subset, CD4+ or CD8+ T cells, or bulk PBMC T cells (not recorded which). This chain uses TRBV20-1 with TRBJ2-7. The CDR3 is CSARASLAGSYEQYF.